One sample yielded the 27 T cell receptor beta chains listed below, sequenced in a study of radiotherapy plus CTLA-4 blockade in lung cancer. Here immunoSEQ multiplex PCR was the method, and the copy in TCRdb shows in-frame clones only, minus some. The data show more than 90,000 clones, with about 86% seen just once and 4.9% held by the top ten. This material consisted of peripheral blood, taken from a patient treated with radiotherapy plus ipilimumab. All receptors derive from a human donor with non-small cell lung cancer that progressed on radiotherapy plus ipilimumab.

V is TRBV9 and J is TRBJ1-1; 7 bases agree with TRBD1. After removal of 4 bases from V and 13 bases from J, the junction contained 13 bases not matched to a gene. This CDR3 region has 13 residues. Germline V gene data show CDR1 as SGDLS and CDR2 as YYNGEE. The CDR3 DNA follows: TGTGCCAGCAGCAATGACAGGGAGGGCCGGAATTTCTTT. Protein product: CASSNDREGRNFF.

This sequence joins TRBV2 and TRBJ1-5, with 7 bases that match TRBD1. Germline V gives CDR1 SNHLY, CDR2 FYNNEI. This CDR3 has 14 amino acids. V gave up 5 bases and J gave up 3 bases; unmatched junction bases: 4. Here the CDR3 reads CASSYRGNNQPQHF. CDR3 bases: TGTGCCAGCAGTTACAGGGGAAACAATCAGCCCCAGCATTTT.

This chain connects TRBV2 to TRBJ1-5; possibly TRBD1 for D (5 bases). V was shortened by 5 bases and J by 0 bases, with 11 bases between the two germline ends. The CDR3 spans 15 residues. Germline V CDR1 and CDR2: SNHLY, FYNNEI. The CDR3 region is CASSSGTLSNQPQHF. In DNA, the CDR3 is TGTGCCAGCAGTTCCGGGACCCTTAGCAATCAGCCCCAGCATTTT.

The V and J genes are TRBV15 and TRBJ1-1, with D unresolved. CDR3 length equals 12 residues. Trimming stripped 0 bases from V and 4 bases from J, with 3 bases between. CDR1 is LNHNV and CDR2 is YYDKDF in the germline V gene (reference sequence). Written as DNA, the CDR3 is TGTGCCACCAGCAGAGATGCCACTGAAGCTTTCTTT. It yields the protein CATSRDATEAFF.

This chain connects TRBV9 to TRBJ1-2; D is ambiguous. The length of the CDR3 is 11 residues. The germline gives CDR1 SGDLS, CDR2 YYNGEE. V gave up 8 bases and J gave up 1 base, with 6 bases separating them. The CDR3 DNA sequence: TGTGCCAGTAAGGGTAACTATGGCTACACCTTC. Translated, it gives CASKGNYGYTF.

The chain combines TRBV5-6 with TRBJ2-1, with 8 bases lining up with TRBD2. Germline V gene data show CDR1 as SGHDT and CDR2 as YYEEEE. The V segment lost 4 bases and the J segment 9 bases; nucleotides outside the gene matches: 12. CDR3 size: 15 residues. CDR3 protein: CASSPTGGPLGEQFF. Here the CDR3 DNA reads TGTGCCAGCAGCCCCACGGGAGGGCCTTTAGGTGAGCAGTTCTTC.

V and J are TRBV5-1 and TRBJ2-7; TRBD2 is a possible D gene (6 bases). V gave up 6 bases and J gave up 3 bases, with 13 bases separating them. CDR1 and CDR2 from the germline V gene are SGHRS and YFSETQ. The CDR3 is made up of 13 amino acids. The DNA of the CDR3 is TGCGCCAGCACGGTGGAGGGAAACTACGAGCAGTACTTC. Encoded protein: CASTVEGNYEQYF.

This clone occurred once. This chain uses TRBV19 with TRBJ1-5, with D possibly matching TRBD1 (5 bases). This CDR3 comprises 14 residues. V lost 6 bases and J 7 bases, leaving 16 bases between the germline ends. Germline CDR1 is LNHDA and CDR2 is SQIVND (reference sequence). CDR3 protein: CASSLAGRGQPQHF. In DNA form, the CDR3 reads TGTGCCAGTAGCCTAGCAGGGCGGGGACAGCCCCAGCATTTT.

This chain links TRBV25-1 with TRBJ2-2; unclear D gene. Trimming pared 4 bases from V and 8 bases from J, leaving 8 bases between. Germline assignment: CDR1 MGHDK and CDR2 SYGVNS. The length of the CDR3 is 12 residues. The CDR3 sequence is CASSVGAGELFF. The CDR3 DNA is TGTGCCAGCAGTGTCGGTGCGGGGGAGCTGTTTTTT. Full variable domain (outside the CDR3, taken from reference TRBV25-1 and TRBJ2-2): EADIYQTPRYLVIGTGKKITLECSQTMGHDKMYWYQQDPGMELHLIHYSYGVNSTEKGDLSSESTVSRIRTEHFPLTLESARPSHTSQYLCASSVGAGELFFGEGSRLTVL.

The CDR3 coding sequence is TGTGCTAGTGGTTCCAGGGACATTACAGATACGCAGTATTTT. Residues: CASGSRDITDTQYF. The chain combines TRBV12-5 with TRBJ2-3, with a tentative D call TRBD1 (6 bases). The CDR3 runs 14 residues. Trimming cost V 4 bases and J 3 bases, with 11 bases left between them. CDR1 is LGHNT, CDR2 FRNRAP, per germline.

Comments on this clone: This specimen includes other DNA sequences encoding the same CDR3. CDR3: CASSSTSGGQYF. CDR3 bases: TGTGCCAGCAGCTCTACTAGTGGAGGGCAGTACTTC. The V and J genes are TRBV7-2 and TRBJ2-7; D is perhaps TRBD2 (5 bases). The germline V and J ends were trimmed by 4 bases and 9 bases, with 13 bases remaining between them. This CDR3 contains 12 residues. Germline CDR1 is SGHTA and CDR2 is FQGNSA.

Written as DNA, the CDR3 is TGTGCCAGCAGCCAAGTCCAGGGGGCTAGCTATGGCTACACCTTC. This encodes CASSQVQGASYGYTF. V and J are TRBV6-5 and TRBJ1-2; 8 bases line up with TRBD1. CDR1 and CDR2 (germline): MNHEY, SVGAGI. Trimming cost V 6 bases and J 4 bases; bases outside gene matches: 10. This CDR3 spans 15 amino acids.

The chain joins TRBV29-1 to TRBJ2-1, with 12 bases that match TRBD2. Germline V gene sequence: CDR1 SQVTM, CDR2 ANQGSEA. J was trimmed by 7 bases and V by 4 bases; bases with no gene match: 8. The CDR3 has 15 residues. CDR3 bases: TGCAGCGTTGTCCCGACTAGCGGGAGTCGAAATGAGCAGTTCTTC. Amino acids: CSVVPTSGSRNEQFF.

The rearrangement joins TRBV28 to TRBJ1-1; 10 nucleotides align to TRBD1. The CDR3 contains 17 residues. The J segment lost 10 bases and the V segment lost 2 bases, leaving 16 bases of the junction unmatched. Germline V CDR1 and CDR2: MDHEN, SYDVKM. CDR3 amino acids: CASSLIAGTGVTVAAFF. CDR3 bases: TGTGCCAGCAGTTTAATCGCCGGGACAGGGGTCACGGTGGCAGCTTTCTTT.

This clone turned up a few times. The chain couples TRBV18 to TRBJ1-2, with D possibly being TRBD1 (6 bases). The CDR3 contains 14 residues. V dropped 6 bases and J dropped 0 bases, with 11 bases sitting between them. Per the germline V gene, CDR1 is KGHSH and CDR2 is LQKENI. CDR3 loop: CASSRTETNYGYTF. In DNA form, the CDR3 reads TGTGCCAGCTCTCGGACAGAGACTAACTATGGCTACACCTTC.

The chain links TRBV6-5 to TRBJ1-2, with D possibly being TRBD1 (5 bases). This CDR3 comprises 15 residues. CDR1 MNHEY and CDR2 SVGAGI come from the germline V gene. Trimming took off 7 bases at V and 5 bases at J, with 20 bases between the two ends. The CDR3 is CASTPPGFSGYGYTF. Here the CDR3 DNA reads TGTGCCAGCACCCCTCCAGGGTTTTCAGGGTATGGCTACACCTTC.

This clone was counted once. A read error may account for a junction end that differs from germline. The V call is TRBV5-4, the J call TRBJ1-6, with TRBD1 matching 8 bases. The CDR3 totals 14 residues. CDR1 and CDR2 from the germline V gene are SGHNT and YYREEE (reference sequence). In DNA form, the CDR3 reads TGTGCTAGCAGCTTGGACAGGGTGGCTTCACCCCTCCACTTT. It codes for CASSLDRVASPLHF.

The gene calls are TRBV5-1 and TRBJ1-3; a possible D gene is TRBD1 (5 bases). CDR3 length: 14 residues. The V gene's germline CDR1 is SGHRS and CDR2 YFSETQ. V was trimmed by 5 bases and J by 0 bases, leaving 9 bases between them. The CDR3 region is CASRDTSSGNTIYF. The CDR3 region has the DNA TGCGCCAGCAGGGACACGAGCTCTGGAAACACCATATATTTT. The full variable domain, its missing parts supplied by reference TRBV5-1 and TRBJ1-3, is KAGVTQTPRYLIKTRGQQVTLSCSPISGHRSVSWYQQTPGQGLQFLFEYFSETQRNKGNFPGRFSGRQFSNSRSEMNVSTLELGDSALYLCASRDTSSGNTIYFGEGSWLTVV.

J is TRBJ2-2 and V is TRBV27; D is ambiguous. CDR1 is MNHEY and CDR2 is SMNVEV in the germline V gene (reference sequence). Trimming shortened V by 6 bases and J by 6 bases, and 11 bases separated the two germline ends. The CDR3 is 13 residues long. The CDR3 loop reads CASSTIQAGELFF. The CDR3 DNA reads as TGTGCCAGCAGCACGATACAAGCCGGGGAGCTGTTTTTT.

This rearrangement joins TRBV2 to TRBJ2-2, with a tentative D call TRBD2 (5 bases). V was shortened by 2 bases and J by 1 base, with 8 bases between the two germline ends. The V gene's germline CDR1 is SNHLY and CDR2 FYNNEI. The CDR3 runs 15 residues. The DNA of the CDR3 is TGTGCCAGCAGTGAAACCGGAGGGAACACCGGGGAGCTGTTTTTT. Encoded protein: CASSETGGNTGELFF.

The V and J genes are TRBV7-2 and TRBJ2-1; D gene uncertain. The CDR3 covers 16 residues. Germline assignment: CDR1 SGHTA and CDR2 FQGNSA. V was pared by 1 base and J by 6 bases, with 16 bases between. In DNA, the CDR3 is TGTGCCAGCAGCTTAGAGCCCCTAGTTGGGTTCAATGAGCAGTTCTTC. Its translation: CASSLEPLVGFNEQFF.

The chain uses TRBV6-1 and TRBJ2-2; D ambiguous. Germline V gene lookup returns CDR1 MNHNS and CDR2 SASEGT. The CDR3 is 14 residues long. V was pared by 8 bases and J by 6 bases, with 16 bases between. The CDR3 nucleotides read TGTGCCAGCGTCCGGGTAGGCGGTGCCGGGGAGCTGTTTTTT. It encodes CASVRVGGAGELFF.

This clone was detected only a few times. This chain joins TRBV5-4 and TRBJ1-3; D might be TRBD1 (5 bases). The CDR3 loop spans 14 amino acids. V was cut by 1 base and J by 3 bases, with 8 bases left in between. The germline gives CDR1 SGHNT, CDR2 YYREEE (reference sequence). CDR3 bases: TGTGCCAGCAGCTTGTTGGGGGGTGGAAACACCATATATTTT. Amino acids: CASSLLGGGNTIYF.

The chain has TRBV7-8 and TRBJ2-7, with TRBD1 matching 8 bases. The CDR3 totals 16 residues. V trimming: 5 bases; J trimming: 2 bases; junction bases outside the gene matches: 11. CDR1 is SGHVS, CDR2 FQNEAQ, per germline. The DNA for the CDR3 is TGTGCCAGCAGCCCATTTCCGGGACAGGTAACCTACGAGCAGTACTTC. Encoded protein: CASSPFPGQVTYEQYF.

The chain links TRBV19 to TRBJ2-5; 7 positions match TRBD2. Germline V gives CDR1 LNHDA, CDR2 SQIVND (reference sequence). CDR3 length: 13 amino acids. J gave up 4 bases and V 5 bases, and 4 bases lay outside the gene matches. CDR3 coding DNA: TGTGCCAGTAGTGGGATAGCGGGAGAGACCCAGTACTTC. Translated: CASSGIAGETQYF.

CDR3 nucleotide sequence: TGTGCCAGCAGCGCCTTGGGACTAGCGGTAATGGGTAATGAGCAGTTCTTC. Translated: CASSALGLAVMGNEQFF. The V call is TRBV9, the J call TRBJ2-1, with 11 bases aligning to TRBD2. Germline-derived CDR1 and CDR2 are SGDLS and YYNGEE. V trimming: 3 bases; J trimming: 7 bases; junction bases outside the gene matches: 12. The CDR3 has 17 amino acids.

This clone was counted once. CDR3 sequence reads: CASSKLGTQETQYF. The CDR3 coding sequence is TGTGCCAGCAGTAAACTGGGGACCCAGGAGACCCAGTACTTC. The chain joins TRBV7-3 to TRBJ2-5; D possibly matches TRBD1 or TRBD2 (5 bases each). Germline V gene data show CDR1 as SGHTA and CDR2 as FQGTGA. V shed 6 bases and J shed 5 bases, with 16 bases lying between them. This CDR3 is 14 amino acids long.